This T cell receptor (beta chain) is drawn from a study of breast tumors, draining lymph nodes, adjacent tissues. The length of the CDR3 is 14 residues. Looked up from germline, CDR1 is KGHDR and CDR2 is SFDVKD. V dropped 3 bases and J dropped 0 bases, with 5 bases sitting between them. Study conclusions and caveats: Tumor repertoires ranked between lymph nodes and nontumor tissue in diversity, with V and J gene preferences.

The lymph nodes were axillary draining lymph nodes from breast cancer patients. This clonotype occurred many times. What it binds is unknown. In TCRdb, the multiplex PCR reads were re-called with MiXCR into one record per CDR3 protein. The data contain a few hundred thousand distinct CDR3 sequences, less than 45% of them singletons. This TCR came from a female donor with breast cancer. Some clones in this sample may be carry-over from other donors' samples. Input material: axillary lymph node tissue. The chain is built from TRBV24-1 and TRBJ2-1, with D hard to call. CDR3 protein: CATSDLSSYNEQFF. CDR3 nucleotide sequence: TGTGCCACCAGTGATCTGAGCTCCTACAATGAGCAGTTCTTC.